Each of the 27 T cell receptor beta chains below was sequenced from the same sample in a study of shared clonotypes between healthy human individuals. The method was immunoSEQ multiplex PCR; TCRdb's version includes in-frame clones alone and lacks a portion of them. The sample holds over a million clones; roughly 74% are singletons and the top ten take more than 0.45%. The sequenced sample consisted of memory CD4+ T cells from PBMCs. Noted subset: CD45RA-negative fraction. The receptors originated from a man younger than 30 in good health. Some clones in this sample may be carry-over from other donors' samples.

The V gene is TRBV21-1, the J gene TRBJ2-1; TRBD2, the table's D call, was not compared with the DNA. TRBV21-1 is a known pseudogene. CDR3 length: 13 residues. The CDR3 coding sequence is TGTGCCAGCAGCTCGCAGCGGGAGAGTGAGCAGTTCTTC. It yields the protein CASSSQRESEQFF.

The chain joins TRBV28 to TRBJ2-7; 14 bases are a match to TRBD2. The J segment lost 2 bases and the V segment lost 5 bases, leaving 2 bases of the junction unmatched. The CDR3 has 15 amino acids. Germline-derived CDR1 and CDR2 are MDHEN and SYDVKM. The CDR3 DNA follows: TGTGCCAGCAGTCCGGGACTAGCGGGAGCCTACGAGCAGTACTTC. This codes for CASSPGLAGAYEQYF.

This chain joins TRBV14 and TRBJ1-3; TRBD1 aligns across 7 bases. Germline CDR1 SGHDN, CDR2 FVKESK. CDR3 length: 16 residues. V lost 4 bases to trimming and J lost 0 bases; unmatched junction nucleotides: 6. DNA of the CDR3: TGTGCCAGCAGCCCGGGGACAGCCTTCTCTGGAAACACCATATATTTT. Its protein product is CASSPGTAFSGNTIYF.

This chain links TRBV27 with TRBJ1-1; possibly TRBD1 for D (6 bases). Germline V gives CDR1 MNHEY, CDR2 SMNVEV (reference sequence). CDR3 length equals 15 residues. Trimming stripped 8 bases from V and 2 bases from J, with 18 bases between. CDR3 residues: CASWMVGQRNTEAFF. The CDR3 coding sequence is TGTGCCAGCTGGATGGTCGGACAGAGAAACACTGAAGCTTTCTTT.

V usage is TRBV5-1 and J usage is TRBJ2-3; D unresolved. V lost 4 bases and J 4 bases, leaving 13 bases between the germline ends. The CDR3 loop spans 14 amino acids. Germline CDR1 and CDR2: SGHRS and YFSETQ. CDR3 coding DNA: TGCGCCAGCAGCCCCACGTCCTTATCAGATACGCAGTATTTT. Protein sequence: CASSPTSLSDTQYF.

This clone has a single count. The rearrangement links TRBV28 to TRBJ1-1; a weak D match, TRBD1 (6 bases). This CDR3 is 14 amino acids long. The germline V gene has CDR1 MDHEN and CDR2 SYDVKM. Trimming shortened V by 6 bases and J by 3 bases, and 14 bases separated the two germline ends. This chain's CDR3 is CASSSVGTHTEAFF. The CDR3 bases are TGTGCCAGCAGCTCCGTCGGGACACACACTGAAGCTTTCTTT.

This clone was observed once. The chain couples TRBV11-2 to TRBJ2-3; 8 nucleotides align to TRBD2. CDR3 length equals 14 residues. Germline V CDR1 and CDR2: SGHAT, FQNNGV. V was pared by 1 base and J by 4 bases, with 1 base of the junction left unmatched. CDR3 nucleotide sequence: TGTGCCAGCAGCTTAGGAGCGGGAGCAGATACGCAGTATTTT. The encoded protein is CASSLGAGADTQYF.

The CDR3 is CASSLGMKATGNTIYF. CDR3 bases: TGCGCCAGCAGCTTGGGGATGAAAGCCACTGGAAACACCATATATTTT. V usage is TRBV5-1 and J usage is TRBJ1-3; D gene uncertain. CDR1 SGHRS and CDR2 YFSETQ come from the germline V gene. This CDR3 has 16 residues. V dropped 0 bases and J dropped 2 bases, with 12 bases sitting between them. The variable domain in full, with the rest retrieved from reference TRBV5-1 and TRBJ1-3, is KAGVTQTPRYLIKTRGQQVTLSCSPISGHRSVSWYQQTPGQGLQFLFEYFSETQRNKGNFPGRFSGRQFSNSRSEMNVSTLELGDSALYLCASSLGMKATGNTIYFGEGSWLTVV.

A remark on this clone: Within the sample, other DNA sequences also encode this same CDR3. The chain employs TRBV19 and TRBJ2-1; 7 bases fit TRBD2. CDR1 and CDR2 from the germline V gene are LNHDA and SQIVND (reference sequence). The V segment lost 2 bases and the J segment 0 bases; nucleotides outside the gene matches: 1. The CDR3 covers 15 residues. This chain's CDR3 is CASSIRGSSYNEQFF. The CDR3 DNA follows: TGTGCCAGTAGTATACGCGGGAGCTCCTACAATGAGCAGTTCTTC.

The chain links TRBV29-1 to TRBJ2-1; D call uncertain. The CDR3 loop spans 16 amino acids. V was clipped by 4 bases and J by 8 bases, with 24 bases between them. Germline-derived CDR1 and CDR2 are SQVTM and ANQGSEA. The CDR3: CSVVSLPTVRFDEQFF. The CDR3 DNA is TGCAGCGTTGTCAGTCTCCCCACAGTTCGATTTGATGAGCAGTTCTTC.

The chain couples TRBV15 to TRBJ2-7, with 7 bases lining up with TRBD1. Germline CDR1 is LNHNV and CDR2 is YYDKDF (reference sequence). J gave up 0 bases and V 0 bases, and 5 bases lay outside the gene matches. This CDR3 is 16 amino acids long. The CDR3 loop reads CATSRDFWDSSYEQYF. The CDR3 coding sequence is TGTGCCACCAGCAGAGATTTTTGGGACAGCTCCTACGAGCAGTACTTC.

This chain joins TRBV5-4 and TRBJ2-1; D is possibly TRBD1 (5 bases). V was shortened by 7 bases and J by 4 bases, with 15 bases between the two germline ends. The CDR3 covers 14 residues. Germline CDR1 SGHNT, CDR2 YYREEE (reference sequence). CDR3 sequence reads: CASGGQGPYNEQFF. CDR3 DNA: TGTGCCAGCGGCGGTCAGGGCCCATACAATGAGCAGTTCTTC.

The genes are TRBV7-3 and TRBJ2-1, with D possibly TRBD2 on 6 matching bases. Between the trimmed V and J ends, which lost 5 bases and 0 bases, there was a span of 8 bases. Germline V gives CDR1 SGHTA, CDR2 FQGTGA. This CDR3 is built from 14 residues. Here the CDR3 DNA reads TGTGCCAGCAGCGGGGACTTCTCCTACAATGAGCAGTTCTTC. Amino acids: CASSGDFSYNEQFF.

This chain links TRBV27 with TRBJ2-7; 13 bases map to TRBD2. Germline loops: CDR1 MNHEY, CDR2 SMNVEV (reference sequence). Trimming at V came to 6 bases and at J to 6 bases, leaving 5 bases not matched to a gene. The CDR3 contains 14 residues. The CDR3 loop is CASSRLAGGLEQYF. The CDR3, as DNA: TGTGCCAGCAGCCGACTAGCGGGAGGTCTCGAGCAGTACTTC.

This clone was seen a few times. The V and J genes are TRBV6-6 and TRBJ2-1, with 15 nucleotides matching TRBD2. Looked up from germline, CDR1 is MNHNY and CDR2 is SVGAGI (reference sequence). V lost 4 bases and J lost 8; bases outside the gene matches: 6. The CDR3 spans 16 residues. In nucleotides, the CDR3 is TGTGCCAGCAGTTCCGGACTAGCGGGAGGGCCATATGAGCAGTTCTTC. It translates to CASSSGLAGGPYEQFF.

V usage is TRBV29-1 and J usage is TRBJ2-7; the match to TRBD2 covers 10 bases. Germline CDR1 and CDR2: SQVTM and ANQGSEA. V was pared by 4 bases and J by 7 bases, with 7 bases of the junction left unmatched. CDR3 length: 13 amino acids. The CDR3 protein is CSVVPSGSGEQYF. CDR3 coding DNA: TGCAGCGTTGTGCCTAGCGGGAGTGGGGAGCAGTACTTC.

The rearrangement joins TRBV5-1 to TRBJ2-7; 10 bases map to TRBD1. V dropped 2 bases and J dropped 4; count of bases not matched to a gene: 3. Germline values: CDR1 SGHRS, CDR2 YFSETQ. The length of the CDR3 is 14 residues. The CDR3 loop is CASSFRQGAYEQYF. The DNA for the CDR3 is TGCGCCAGCAGCTTCAGACAGGGGGCTTACGAGCAGTACTTC. Full variable domain (remainder filled in from reference TRBV5-1 and TRBJ2-7): KAGVTQTPRYLIKTRGQQVTLSCSPISGHRSVSWYQQTPGQGLQFLFEYFSETQRNKGNFPGRFSGRQFSNSRSEMNVSTLELGDSALYLCASSFRQGAYEQYFGPGTRLTVT.

The chain joins TRBV19 to TRBJ2-1; 8 bases line up with TRBD2. With V trimmed by 1 base and J by 3 bases, 8 bases remained unmatched. The CDR3 is 17 residues long. CDR1 is LNHDA, CDR2 SQIVND, per germline (reference sequence). CDR3 DNA: TGTGCCAGTAGTATAGGGGGGGGACTAGTAGTCTACAATGAGCAGTTCTTC. Residues: CASSIGGGLVVYNEQFF.

The chain carries TRBV28 and TRBJ2-5, with D perhaps TRBD1 or TRBD2 (8 bases each). This CDR3 comprises 15 residues. Trimming stripped 10 bases from V and 1 base from J, with 19 bases between. CDR1 and CDR2 from the germline V gene are MDHEN and SYDVKM. The CDR3: CATTGGAGVQETQYF. CDR3 bases: TGTGCCACCACAGGGGGAGCGGGAGTCCAAGAGACCCAGTACTTC.

The sample holds many counts of this clone. Other DNA sequences in the same sample also yield this CDR3. The V call is TRBV28, the J call TRBJ2-3; D uncertain. Germline CDR1 reads MDHEN; CDR2 reads SYDVKM. V gave up 3 bases and J gave up 2 bases, with 3 bases separating them. This CDR3 region has 12 residues. CDR3: CASSFSTDTQYF. In nucleotides, the CDR3 is TGTGCCAGCAGTTTCTCCACAGATACGCAGTATTTT.

The V call is TRBV28, the J call TRBJ2-1, with TRBD1 identical over 7 bases. The CDR3 totals 13 residues. V lost 7 bases and J lost 7; bases outside the gene matches: 7. Germline V gene data show CDR1 as MDHEN and CDR2 as SYDVKM. The CDR3 DNA follows: TGTGCCAGCAACCGACAGGGTTGGAATGAGCAGTTCTTC. It codes for CASNRQGWNEQFF.

This rearrangement joins TRBV27 to TRBJ2-7, with no clear D. The V end lost 8 bases, the J end lost 0 bases, and 14 bases lay between the germline ends. Germline values: CDR1 MNHEY, CDR2 SMNVEV (reference sequence). CDR3 length equals 14 residues. The CDR3 sequence: CASSALGNSYEQYF. DNA for the CDR3: TGTGCCAGCTCAGCCTTGGGCAACTCCTACGAGCAGTACTTC.

For this clone: The identical CDR3 is also encoded by other nucleotide sequences in the sample. The V call is TRBV28, the J call TRBJ2-5; D gene uncertain. The CDR3 spans 13 residues. V was cut by 4 bases and J by 2 bases, with 8 bases left in between. Looked up from germline, CDR1 is MDHEN and CDR2 is SYDVKM. CDR3 sequence (DNA): TGTGCCAGCAGTTCCAGTGGGCAAGAGACCCAGTACTTC. Translating it yields CASSSSGQETQYF.

Remarks on this clone: In the same sample, other DNA sequences code for this CDR3. This sequence joins TRBV5-1 and TRBJ2-3; TRBD2 aligns across 9 bases. CDR1 and CDR2 (germline): SGHRS, YFSETQ. Trimming at V came to 0 bases and at J to 2 bases, leaving 4 bases not matched to a gene. This CDR3 has 16 amino acids. The CDR3 nucleotides are TGCGCCAGCAGCTTGGAGCTAGCGGGGAACACAGATACGCAGTATTTT. Protein: CASSLELAGNTDTQYF.

In nucleotides, the CDR3 is TGTGCCAGCTCACCACTTGGGGACAGGTCTGTACGGCAGTACTTC. As protein: CASSPLGDRSVRQYF. The V and J genes are TRBV18 and TRBJ2-7; 8 bases align to TRBD1. The CDR3 consists of 15 residues. V lost 1 base, J lost 9 bases, and 11 bases stayed unmatched. CDR1 is KGHSH, CDR2 LQKENI, per germline. The entire variable domain, with the rest obtained from reference TRBV18 and TRBJ2-7, is as follows: NAGVMQNPRHLVRRRGQEARLRCSPMKGHSHVYWYRQLPEEGLKFMVYLQKENIIDESGMPKERFSAEFPKEGPSILRIQQVVRGDSAAYFCASSPLGDRSVRQYFGPGTRLTVT.

This clone was recorded once. The chain uses TRBV2 and TRBJ2-1, with 8 bases matching TRBD1. V shed 5 bases and J 1 base; nucleotides not matched to a gene: 1. The germline V gene has CDR1 SNHLY and CDR2 FYNNEI. This CDR3 spans 14 amino acids. CDR3 nucleotides: TGTGCCAGCAGTCGACAGGGGTCCTACAATGAGCAGTTCTTC. This gives the protein CASSRQGSYNEQFF.

Written as DNA, the CDR3 is TGTGCCAGCAGCTTTCATGGGTTCGGCACTGAAGCTTTCTTT. Encoded protein: CASSFHGFGTEAFF. The chain links TRBV13 to TRBJ1-1; D is uncertain. The V and J ends lost 3 bases and 4 bases respectively, with 12 bases between them. This CDR3 region has 14 residues. Germline V CDR1 and CDR2: PRHDT, FYEKMQ (reference sequence).